The 12 T cell receptor beta chains presented below share a single source sample, sequenced in a study of blood T cell repertoires in COVID-19. The data were produced by immunoSEQ multiplex PCR, yet TCRdb's version contains in-frame clones alone and is incomplete. The sample includes fewer than 350,000 clones, roughly nine tenths of them seen just once. Sequencing was done on a sample of peripheral blood. Receptors were obtained from a woman in her twenties or thirties with COVID-19, enrolled during active disease.

The chain recombines TRBV15 with TRBJ2-1, with TRBD2 as a possible D gene (6 bases). Germline loops: CDR1 LNHNV, CDR2 YYDKDF (reference sequence). The CDR3 covers 12 residues. V gave up 5 bases and J gave up 9 bases, with 11 bases separating them. Here the CDR3 DNA reads TGTGCCACCAGCGGGCAGGGAGGTGAGCAGTTCTTC. This translates into CATSGQGGEQFF.

The rearrangement links TRBV28 to TRBJ1-6, with D possibly matching TRBD1 (6 bases). From germline, CDR1 is MDHEN and CDR2 SYDVKM. Trimming shortened V by 8 bases and J by 10 bases, and 15 bases separated the two germline ends. The CDR3 length is 13 residues. The CDR3 coding sequence is TGTGCCAGCGTCCCGGGACATTTATCACCCCTCCACTTT. The encoded protein is CASVPGHLSPLHF. Full variable domain (outside the CDR3, taken from reference TRBV28 and TRBJ1-6): DVKVTQSSRYLVKRTGEKVFLECVQDMDHENMFWYRQDPGLGLRLIYFSYDVKMKEKGDIPEGYSVSREKKERFSLILESASTNQTSMYLCASVPGHLSPLHFGNGTRLTVT.

The rearrangement links TRBV6-4 to TRBJ1-2, with TRBD1 identical over 9 bases. The CDR3 has 15 residues. Trimming removed 3 bases from V and 4 bases from J; junction bases left unmatched: 6. CDR1 and CDR2 from the germline V gene are MRHNA and SNTAGT. In nucleotides, the CDR3 is TGTGCCAGCAGTGAGAGACAGGGGGGTGGCTATGGCTACACCTTC. Its protein product is CASSERQGGGYGYTF.

The V and J genes are TRBV7-8 and TRBJ1-1; no definite D call. CDR3 length: 15 amino acids. Between the trimmed V and J ends, which lost 1 base and 1 base, there was a span of 10 bases. Per germline, CDR1 SGHVS and CDR2 FQNEAQ. This CDR3 is CASSLVLRGNTEAFF. The CDR3 bases are TGTGCCAGCAGCTTAGTGCTACGGGGGAACACTGAAGCTTTCTTT.

V gene TRBV5-5 combines with J gene TRBJ1-6; 7 bases match TRBD1. V shed 3 bases and J 2 bases; nucleotides not matched to a gene: 14. The CDR3 has 19 amino acids. CDR1 is SGHKS and CDR2 is YYEKEE in the germline V gene (reference sequence). DNA of the CDR3: TGTGCCAGCAGCTCCCGGGACAGTATGTCCTTTACCTATAATTCACCCCTCCACTTT. It yields the protein CASSSRDSMSFTYNSPLHF.

This clone was seen once. The chain links TRBV3-1 (or the pseudogene TRBV3-2) to TRBJ1-2; D gene unclear. CDR1 LGHDT and CDR2 YNNKEL come from the germline V gene (reference sequence). The CDR3 contains 14 residues. V lost 0 bases, J lost 8 bases, and 13 bases lay in between. The CDR3, as DNA: TGTGCCAGCAGCCAAGAAGGTCACGCGGGGGGCTACACCTTC. Translating gives CASSQEGHAGGYTF.

The rearrangement uses TRBV11-2 and TRBJ2-7; D ambiguous. Germline CDR1 SGHAT, CDR2 FQNNGV. The CDR3 has 14 residues. The ends were cut back, 3 bases at V and 4 bases at J, with 13 bases in the middle. The CDR3 is CASSFSEGAYEQYF. CDR3 nucleotide sequence: TGTGCCAGCAGCTTCTCCGAAGGAGCTTACGAGCAGTACTTC.

This chain connects TRBV14 to TRBJ1-1; 7 bases are shared with TRBD1. J lost 1 base, V lost 3 bases, and 8 bases had no gene match. From germline, CDR1 is SGHDN and CDR2 FVKESK. The CDR3 consists of 16 residues. The CDR3 nucleotides read TGTGCCAGCAGCCATTGGGACAGATTAAAGAACACTGAAGCTTTCTTT. Its translation: CASSHWDRLKNTEAFF.

The chain recombines TRBV10-2 with TRBJ1-3, with D unclear. Germline CDR1 is WSHSY and CDR2 is SAAADI. The CDR3 length is 11 residues. Trimming cost V 10 bases and J 4 bases, with 8 bases left between them. Written as DNA, the CDR3 is TGCGCCACACTATCCGGAAACACCATATATTTT. Amino acid sequence: CATLSGNTIYF.

This chain links TRBV7-8 with TRBJ1-5; the match to TRBD1 covers 7 bases. The germline V gene has CDR1 SGHVS and CDR2 FQNEAQ. There are 16 residues in the CDR3. V was pared by 1 base and J by 1 base, with 4 bases of the junction left unmatched. CDR3 in amino acids: CASSLDAGGSNQPQHF. DNA of the CDR3: TGTGCCAGCAGCTTAGACGCAGGGGGGAGCAATCAGCCCCAGCATTTT.

J is TRBJ2-1 and V is TRBV19, with D unresolved. The CDR3 runs to 9 residues. Per germline, CDR1 LNHDA and CDR2 SQIVND (reference sequence). The V end lost 11 bases, the J end lost 6 bases, and 5 bases lay between the germline ends. DNA of the CDR3: TGTGCCCCCCTCAATGAGCAGTTCTTC. It is translated as CAPLNEQFF.

The V call is TRBV11-3, the J call TRBJ2-2, with TRBD2 matching over 8 bases. The CDR3 consists of 15 residues. Trimming removed 1 base from V and 7 bases from J; junction bases left unmatched: 5. Germline V lookup: CDR1 SGHNT, CDR2 YENEEA. Here the CDR3 reads CASSLAGGPNGELFF. DNA of the CDR3: TGTGCCAGCAGCTTAGCGGGGGGGCCCAACGGGGAGCTGTTTTTT.